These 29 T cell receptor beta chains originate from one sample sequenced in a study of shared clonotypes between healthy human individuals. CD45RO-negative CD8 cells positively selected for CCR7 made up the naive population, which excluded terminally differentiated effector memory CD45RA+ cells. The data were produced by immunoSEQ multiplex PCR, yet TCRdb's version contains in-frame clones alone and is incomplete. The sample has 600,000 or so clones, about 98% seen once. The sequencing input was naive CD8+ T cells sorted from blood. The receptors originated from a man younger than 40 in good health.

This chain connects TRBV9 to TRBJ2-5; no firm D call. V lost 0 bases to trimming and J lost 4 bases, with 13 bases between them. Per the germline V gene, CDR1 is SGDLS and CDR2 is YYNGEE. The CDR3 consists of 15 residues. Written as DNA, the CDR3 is TGTGCCAGCAGCGTAGAATCGAGCGTTAGAGAGACCCAGTACTTC. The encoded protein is CASSVESSVRETQYF.

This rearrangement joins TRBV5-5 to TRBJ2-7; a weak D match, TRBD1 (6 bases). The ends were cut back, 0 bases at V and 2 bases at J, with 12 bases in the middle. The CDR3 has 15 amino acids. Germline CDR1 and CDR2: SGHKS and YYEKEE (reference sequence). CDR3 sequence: CASSLERGSPYEQYF. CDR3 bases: TGTGCCAGCAGCTTGGAAAGGGGGAGTCCCTACGAGCAGTACTTC.

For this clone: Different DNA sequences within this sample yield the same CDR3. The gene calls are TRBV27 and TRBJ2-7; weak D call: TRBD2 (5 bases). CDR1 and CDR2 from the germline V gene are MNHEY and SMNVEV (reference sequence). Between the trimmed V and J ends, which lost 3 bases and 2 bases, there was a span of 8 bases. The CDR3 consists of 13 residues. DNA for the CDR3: TGTGCCAGCAGTTTGGGAGCGCCCTACGAGCAGTACTTC. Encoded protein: CASSLGAPYEQYF.

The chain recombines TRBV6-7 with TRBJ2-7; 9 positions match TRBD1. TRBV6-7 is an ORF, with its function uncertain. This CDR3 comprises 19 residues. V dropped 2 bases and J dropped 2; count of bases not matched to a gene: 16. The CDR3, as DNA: TGTGCCAGCAGTTACGAAGTCGGAAGGTGTGGGACAGGGACCTACGAGCAGTACTTC. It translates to CASSYEVGRCGTGTYEQYF.

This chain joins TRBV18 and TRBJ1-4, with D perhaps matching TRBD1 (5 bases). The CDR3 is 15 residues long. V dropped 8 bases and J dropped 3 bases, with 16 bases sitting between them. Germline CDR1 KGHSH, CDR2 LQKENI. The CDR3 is CASQPVRTPNEKLFF. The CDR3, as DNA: TGTGCCAGCCAGCCCGTCCGGACACCTAATGAAAAACTGTTTTTT. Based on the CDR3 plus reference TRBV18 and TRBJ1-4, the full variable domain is NAGVMQNPRHLVRRRGQEARLRCSPMKGHSHVYWYRQLPEEGLKFMVYLQKENIIDESGMPKERFSAEFPKEGPSILRIQQVVRGDSAAYFCASQPVRTPNEKLFFGSGTQLSVL.

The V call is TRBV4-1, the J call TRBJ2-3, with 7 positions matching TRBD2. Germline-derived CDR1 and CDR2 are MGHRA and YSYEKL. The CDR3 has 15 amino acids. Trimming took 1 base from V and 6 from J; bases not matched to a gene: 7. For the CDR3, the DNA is TGCGCCAGCAGCCAAGTTCTAGCGGTGGTGGATACGCAGTATTTT. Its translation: CASSQVLAVVDTQYF.

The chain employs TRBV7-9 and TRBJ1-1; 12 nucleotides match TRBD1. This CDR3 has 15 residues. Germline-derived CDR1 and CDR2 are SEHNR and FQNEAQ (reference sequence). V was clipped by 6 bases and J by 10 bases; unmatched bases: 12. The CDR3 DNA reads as TGTGCCAGCAGGCCCATTGGGACAGGGGGCCTCGGAGCTTTCTTT. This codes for CASRPIGTGGLGAFF.

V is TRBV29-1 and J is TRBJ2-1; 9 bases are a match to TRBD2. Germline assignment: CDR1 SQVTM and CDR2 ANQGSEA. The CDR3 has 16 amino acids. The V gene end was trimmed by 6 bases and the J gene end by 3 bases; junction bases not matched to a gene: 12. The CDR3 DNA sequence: TGCAGCGTCGTAGGGGTTAGCGGGAGCCACTACAATGAGCAGTTCTTC. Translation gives CSVVGVSGSHYNEQFF.

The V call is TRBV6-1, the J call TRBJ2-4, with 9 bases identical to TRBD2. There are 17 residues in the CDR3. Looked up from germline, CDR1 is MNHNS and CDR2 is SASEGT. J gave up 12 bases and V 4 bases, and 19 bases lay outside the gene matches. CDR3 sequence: CASSANRETLAGHTQYF. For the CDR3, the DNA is TGTGCCAGCAGTGCGAACAGGGAAACACTAGCGGGCCATACTCAGTACTTC.

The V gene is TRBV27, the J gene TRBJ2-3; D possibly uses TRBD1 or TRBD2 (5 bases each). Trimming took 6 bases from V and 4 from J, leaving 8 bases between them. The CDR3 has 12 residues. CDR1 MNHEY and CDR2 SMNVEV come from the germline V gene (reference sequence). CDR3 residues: CASSRGADTQYF. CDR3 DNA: TGTGCCAGCAGCCGGGGCGCAGATACGCAGTATTTT.

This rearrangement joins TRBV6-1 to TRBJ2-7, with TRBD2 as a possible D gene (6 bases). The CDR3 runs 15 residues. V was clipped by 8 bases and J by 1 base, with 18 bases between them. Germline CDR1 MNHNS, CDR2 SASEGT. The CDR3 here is CASSLLRDLSYEQYF. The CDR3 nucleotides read TGTGCCAGCTCCCTTCTCCGGGACTTATCCTACGAGCAGTACTTC.

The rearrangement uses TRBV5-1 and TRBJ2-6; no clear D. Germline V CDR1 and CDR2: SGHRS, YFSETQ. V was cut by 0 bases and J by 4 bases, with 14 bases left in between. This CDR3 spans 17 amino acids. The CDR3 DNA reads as TGCGCCAGCAGCTTGGCTGACGGATCAACGGGGGCCAACGTCCTGACTTTC. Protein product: CASSLADGSTGANVLTF.

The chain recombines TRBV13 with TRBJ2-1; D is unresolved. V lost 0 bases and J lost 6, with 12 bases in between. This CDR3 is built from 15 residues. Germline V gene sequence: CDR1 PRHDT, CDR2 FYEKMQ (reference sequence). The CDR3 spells CASSLGVAGGNEQFF. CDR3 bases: TGTGCCAGCAGCTTAGGAGTAGCTGGCGGCAATGAGCAGTTCTTC. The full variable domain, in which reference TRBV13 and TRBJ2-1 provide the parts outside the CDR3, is AAGVIQSPRHLIKEKRETATLKCYPIPRHDTVYWYQQGPGQDPQFLISFYEKMQSDKGSIPDRFSAQQFSDYHSELNMSSLELGDSALYFCASSLGVAGGNEQFFGPGTRLTVL.

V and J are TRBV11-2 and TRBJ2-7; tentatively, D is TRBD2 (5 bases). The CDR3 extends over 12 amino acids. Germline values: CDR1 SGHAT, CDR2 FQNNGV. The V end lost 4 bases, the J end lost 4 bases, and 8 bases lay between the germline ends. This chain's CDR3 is CASSSLAYEQYF. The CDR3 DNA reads TGTGCCAGCAGCTCGTTAGCGTACGAGCAGTACTTC. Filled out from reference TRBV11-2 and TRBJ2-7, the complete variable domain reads EAGVAQSPRYKIIEKRQSVAFWCNPISGHATLYWYQQILGQGPKLLIQFQNNGVVDDSQLPKDRFSAERLKGVDSTLKIQPAKLEDSAVYLCASSSLAYEQYFGPGTRLTVT.

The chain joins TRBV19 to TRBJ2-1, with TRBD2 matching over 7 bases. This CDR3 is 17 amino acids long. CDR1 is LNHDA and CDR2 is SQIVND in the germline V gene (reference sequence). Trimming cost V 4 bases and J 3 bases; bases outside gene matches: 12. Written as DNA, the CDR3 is TGTGCCAGTAGTAGTCATCTGTGGGAGGGAGGCTACAATGAGCAGTTCTTC. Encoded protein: CASSSHLWEGGYNEQFF.

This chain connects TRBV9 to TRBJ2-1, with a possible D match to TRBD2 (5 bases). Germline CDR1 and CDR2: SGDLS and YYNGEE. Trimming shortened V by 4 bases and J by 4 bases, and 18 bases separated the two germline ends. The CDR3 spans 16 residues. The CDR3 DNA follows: TGTGCCAGCAGCCAAGCGGCAAGCGGAACTTACAATGAGCAGTTCTTC. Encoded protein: CASSQAASGTYNEQFF.

Here the CDR3 DNA reads TGTGCCAGCAGCTTAGGTGCGTCTAGCGGGAGGTCTAGCACAGATACGCAGTATTTT. Translated: CASSLGASSGRSSTDTQYF. The J gene is TRBJ2-3, the V gene TRBV7-3, with 11 bases identical to TRBD2. The germline V gene has CDR1 SGHTA and CDR2 FQGTGA. This CDR3 spans 19 amino acids. J was trimmed by 0 bases and V by 2 bases; bases with no gene match: 10.

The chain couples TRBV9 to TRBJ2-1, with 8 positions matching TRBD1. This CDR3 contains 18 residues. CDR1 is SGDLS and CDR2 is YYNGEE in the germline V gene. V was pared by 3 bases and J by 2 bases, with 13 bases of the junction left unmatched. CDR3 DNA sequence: TGTGCCAGCAGCGCCAATACCAGGGGGCCGGACCCCTACAATGAGCAGTTCTTC. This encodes CASSANTRGPDPYNEQFF.

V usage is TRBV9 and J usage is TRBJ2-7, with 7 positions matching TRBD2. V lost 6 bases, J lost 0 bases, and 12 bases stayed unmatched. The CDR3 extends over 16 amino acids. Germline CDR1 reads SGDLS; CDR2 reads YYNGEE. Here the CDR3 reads CASTPDGGGSSYEQYF. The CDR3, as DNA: TGTGCCAGCACCCCAGACGGGGGAGGGAGCTCCTACGAGCAGTACTTC.

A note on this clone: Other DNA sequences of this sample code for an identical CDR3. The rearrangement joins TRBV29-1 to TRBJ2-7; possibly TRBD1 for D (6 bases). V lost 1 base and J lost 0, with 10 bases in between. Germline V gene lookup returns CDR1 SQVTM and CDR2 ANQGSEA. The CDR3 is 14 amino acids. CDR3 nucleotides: TGCAGCGTTGAAGTCACAGGGAGCTCCTACGAGCAGTACTTC. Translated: CSVEVTGSSYEQYF.

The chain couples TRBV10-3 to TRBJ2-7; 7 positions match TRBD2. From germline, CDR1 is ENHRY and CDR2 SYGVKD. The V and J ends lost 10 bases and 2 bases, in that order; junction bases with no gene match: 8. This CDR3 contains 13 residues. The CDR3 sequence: CATLGEGAYEQYF. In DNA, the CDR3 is TGTGCCACCCTTGGGGAGGGAGCCTACGAGCAGTACTTC.

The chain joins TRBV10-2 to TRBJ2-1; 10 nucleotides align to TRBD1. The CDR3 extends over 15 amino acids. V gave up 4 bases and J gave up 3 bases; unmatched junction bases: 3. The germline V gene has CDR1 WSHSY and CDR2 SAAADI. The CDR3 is CASSVGTGDYNEQFF. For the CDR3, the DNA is TGCGCCAGCAGTGTTGGGACAGGGGACTACAATGAGCAGTTCTTC.

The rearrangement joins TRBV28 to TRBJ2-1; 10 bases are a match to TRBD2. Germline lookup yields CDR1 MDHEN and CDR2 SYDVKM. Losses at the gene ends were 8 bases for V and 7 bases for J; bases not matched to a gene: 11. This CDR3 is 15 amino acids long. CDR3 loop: CASLPGTSVWNEQFF. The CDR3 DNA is TGTGCCAGCCTACCGGGGACTAGCGTGTGGAATGAGCAGTTCTTC.

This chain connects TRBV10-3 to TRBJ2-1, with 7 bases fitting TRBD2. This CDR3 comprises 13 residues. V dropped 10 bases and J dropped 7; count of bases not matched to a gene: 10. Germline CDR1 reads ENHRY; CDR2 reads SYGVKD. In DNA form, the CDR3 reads TGTGCCACTAGGGGCGGGAGTGGTAATGAGCAGTTCTTC. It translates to CATRGGSGNEQFF.

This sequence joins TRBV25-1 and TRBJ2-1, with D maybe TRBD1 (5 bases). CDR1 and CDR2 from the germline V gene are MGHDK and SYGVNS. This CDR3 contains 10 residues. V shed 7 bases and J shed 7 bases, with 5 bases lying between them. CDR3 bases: TGTGCCAGCAAGGGGAATGAGCAGTTCTTC. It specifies CASKGNEQFF.

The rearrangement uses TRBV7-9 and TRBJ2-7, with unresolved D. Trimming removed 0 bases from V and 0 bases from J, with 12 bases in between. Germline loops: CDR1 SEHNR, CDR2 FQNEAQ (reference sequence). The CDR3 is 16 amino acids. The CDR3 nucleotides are TGTGCCAGCAGCTTAGCTACTGGAAGGCCCTCCTACGAGCAGTACTTC. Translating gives CASSLATGRPSYEQYF.

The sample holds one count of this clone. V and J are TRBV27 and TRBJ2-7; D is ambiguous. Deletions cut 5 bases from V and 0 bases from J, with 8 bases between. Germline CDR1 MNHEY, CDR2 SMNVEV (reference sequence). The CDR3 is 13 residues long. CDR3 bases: TGTGCCAGCAGTGTGGTTCCCTCCTACGAGCAGTACTTC. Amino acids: CASSVVPSYEQYF.

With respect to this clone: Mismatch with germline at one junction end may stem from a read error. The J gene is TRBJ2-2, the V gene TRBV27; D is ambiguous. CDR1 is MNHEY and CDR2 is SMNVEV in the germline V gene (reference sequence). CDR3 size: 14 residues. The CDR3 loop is CASSLGRFTEELFF. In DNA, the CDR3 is TGTGCCAGCAGTTTAGGTCGGTTCACCGAGGAGCTGTTTTTT.

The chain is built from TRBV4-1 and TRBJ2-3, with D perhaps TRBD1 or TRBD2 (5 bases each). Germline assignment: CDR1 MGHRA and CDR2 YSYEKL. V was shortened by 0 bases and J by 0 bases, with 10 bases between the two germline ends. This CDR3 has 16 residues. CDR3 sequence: CASSQEGRVSTDTQYF. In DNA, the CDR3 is TGCGCCAGCAGCCAAGAGGGGCGGGTTAGCACAGATACGCAGTATTTT.